A single T cell receptor beta chain is shown here with its context. This clone was recorded only once. What antigen it recognizes has not been identified. No qualities accompany the bases; no much larger clone lies one base away. Within the sample, other DNA sequences also encode this same CDR3. This entry belongs to a study of shared clonotypes between healthy human individuals (TCRdb year 2020). Broadly, across the study: The cohort included three men and a couple of women between 18 and 49 years of age. For each donor, three plates each were used for CD4 naive and CD4 memory, two plates were used for CD8 naive, and one plate was used for CD8 memory. To estimate repertoire size and how much clonotypes are shared between individuals, the study performed deep sequencing of blood TCR repertoires from five healthy adults. To increase sequencing depth and limit assay-specific biases, different laboratories used diverse techniques to prepare libraries and sequence TCR repertoires. Per donor, leukapheresis produced somewhere between about 0.8 and 9.5 billion PBMCs.

V is pared back by 2 bases and J by 1 base, with 8 bases lying between the germline termini. From its cysteine to its phenylalanine, the CDR3 spans 14 amino acids. Only the CDR3 portion is preserved as DNA: 42 bases, with reading frame beginning at the first base. CDR1 LNHDA and CDR2 SQIVND were looked up in the germline V gene (reference sequence). For the CD8 naive samples, CD45RO-negative cells were positively selected for CCR7, yielding a CD45RA+CCR7+ population from which TemRA cells were excluded. The donors were healthy, HIV-negative adults who had no recently reported acute infections or vaccinations. Every donor was a Caucasian adult living in Nashville, Tennessee, USA. After blood collection by leukapheresis, PBMCs were isolated using Ficoll-Histopaque density gradient centrifugation and then cryopreserved in the vapor phase of liquid nitrogen. Analytical flow cytometry was used to check the purity and quantity of every magnetically sorted T cell population. Each sorted fraction had its genomic DNA isolated and then quantified by UV absorbance on a Nanodrop 2000c.

Paper-wide results and their limitations: Compared with non-shared clonotypes, the clonotypes found in all four sorted-subset donors had higher generation probabilities. When a few donors were compared, the shared fraction of clonotypes was roughly 4.8% for naive CD4, approximately 3.3% for naive CD8, 2% to 2.5% for memory CD4, and about 0.36% for memory CD8. Because the study included a small number of donors, the genetic and exposure-history diversity represented was limited. Sampling was limited to blood, and TCR repertoires in tissue likely differ from TCR repertoires in blood. Naive subsets generally had larger estimated clonotype richness than memory subsets did. Pairwise subsampling indicated that sequencing depth was expected to affect the degree of clonotype sharing among donors. Incomplete sequencing was indicated by rarefaction of sorted-subset datasets, despite the large sequencing depth.

Using the deep immunoSEQ assay, multiplex PCR amplified TCR CDR3 regions from genomic DNA. Extracted genomic DNA from each cell subset was distributed evenly across all wells of several immunoSEQ 96-well plates, and each plate was treated as a replicate. For sorted subsets, around 200 ng genomic DNA, equal to 30,000 or so T cell genomes, was loaded into each replicate PCR. The purified libraries were quantified using a Qubit 3.0 fluorometer, sized with a Bioanalyzer 2100, and then quantified again using the KAPA Library Quantification kit. A separate single-read 150-cycle Illumina NextSeq 550 flow cell was used to sequence each immunoSEQ 96-well plate. Turning to the authors' computational methods: The immunoSEQ output contained only junctional sequences without quality scores, so filtering could not match that applied to full-length reads. To assign V/J genes and CDR3, sequences were annotated using PyIR, a Python wrapper for IgBLAST v1.9, with IMGT germline references. Reads were filtered out if the reads had weak V/J assignments (E-value above 1e-6), no CDR3, stop codons, out-of-frame junctions, or ambiguous translated residues. V3J clonotypes were defined as sequences sharing the same inferred V gene, J gene, and CDR3 amino acid sequence. Percentage overlap between repertoires was calculated by dividing the number of shared unique clonotypes by the size of the smaller repertoire. RTK rarefaction, the Chao1 estimator, and Recon v2.1 estimates of unobserved clonotypes were used to assess repertoire richness. For all TCRbeta clonotypes obtained by the gDNA method from a handful of donors, generation probabilities were computed with OLGA. Entries here come from immuneACCESS through TCRdb and include only in-frame sequences with V and J called. Some clones fail to appear in such tables; in the studies checked, an unresolved V gene covers under half of the shortfall, and the cause of the remainder is unknown. The V and J calls and the clone size are those of that table, but D and trimming were determined from the DNA. This sample holds approximately 2,200,000 clones; about 93% were observed only once. In total, the top ten clones hold about 1.5% of the sample.

The sequencing sample was made of naive CD8+ T cells from PBMCs. Read against the paper, the sample's cell subset or site label means: CD45RA+CCR7+. This sequence originates from a man between 18 and 29 years old in good health. Some clones in this sample may be carry-over from other donors' samples. The sequence is built from TRBV19 and TRBJ1-1; the D gene is unclear. The bases are TGTGCCAGTAGTATACGAGGATCGAACACTGAAGCTTTCTTT. Protein translation: CASSIRGSNTEAFF.